This T cell receptor beta chain stems from a study of T cells after yellow fever vaccination. The germline gives CDR1 LGHDT, CDR2 YNNKEL (reference sequence). V was clipped by 4 bases and J by 4 bases, with 13 bases between them. This CDR3 contains 15 residues. This clonotype was counted ten times or more. TCRdb ran MiXCR on the 5' RACE reads and lists one entry per CDR3 protein. Of approximately 240,000 distinct CDR3 sequences in the sample, more than 3.5% are singletons; the top ten hold under 20%. The sequence was collected from a young man who received the YFV17D yellow fever vaccine. V usage is TRBV3-1 and J usage is TRBJ1-4; D might be TRBD1 (6 bases). The sample in question was PBMCs, obtained 15 days after the yellow fever booster vaccination. The CDR3 here is CASSRETGRNEKLFF. CDR3 bases: TGTGCCAGCAGCCGCGAGACAGGCCGTAATGAAAAACTGTTTTTT.